This T cell receptor beta chain appears in the sequencing data of a study of response to subunit inactivated influenza vaccine. General observations from the study: It was the authors' suggestion that each seasonal influenza vaccination recruits few new T cells.

Each CDR3 protein is one row after TCRdb ran MiXCR on the RT-PCR reads. The sample shows some 600,000 distinct CDR3 sequences, approximately 14% of them seen only once. Germline lookup yields CDR1 DFQATT and CDR2 SNEGSKA (reference sequence). V lost 2 bases, J lost 2 bases, and 7 bases stayed unmatched. The CDR3 spans 15 residues. This clonotype has ten or more counts. What it binds is not known. This specimen consisted of PBMCs from blood, obtained around two weeks before vaccination. V gene TRBV20-1 combines with J gene TRBJ2-3; 7 bases align to TRBD2. This sequence was found in a middle-aged man who received an inactivated influenza vaccine. The CDR3 DNA sequence: TGCAGTGCTAGATCTAGCGGACCTGCCACAGATACGCAGTATTTT. Its protein product is CSARSSGPATDTQYF.